These 30 T cell receptor beta chains share one sample of origin, sequenced in a study of blood T cell repertoires in COVID-19. The method was immunoSEQ multiplex PCR; TCRdb's version includes in-frame clones alone and lacks a portion of them. The data show fewer than 150,000 clones, about four fifths seen once. Sequencing was performed on peripheral blood. The source of these receptors is an elderly man with acute or convalescent COVID-19.

The chain couples TRBV27 to TRBJ2-3; TRBD1 is a possible D gene (6 bases). The CDR3 consists of 15 residues. V shed 6 bases and J shed 0 bases, with 13 bases lying between them. Germline-derived CDR1 and CDR2 are MNHEY and SMNVEV (reference sequence). CDR3 residues: CASSRRGQSTDTQYF. In nucleotides, the CDR3 is TGTGCCAGCAGCCGTAGGGGACAAAGCACAGATACGCAGTATTTT.

The chain has TRBV5-1 and TRBJ2-5, with TRBD1 matching over 7 bases. There are 16 residues in the CDR3. Germline V CDR1 and CDR2: SGHRS, YFSETQ. Trimming removed 0 bases from V and 4 bases from J; junction bases left unmatched: 9. CDR3 residues: CASSLEGGPGGETQYF. DNA of the CDR3: TGCGCCAGCAGCTTGGAAGGGGGCCCAGGGGGAGAGACCCAGTACTTC.

This clone has ten or more counts. The chain has TRBV18 and TRBJ1-4, with a possible D match to TRBD1 (5 bases). Trimming took off 5 bases at V and 5 bases at J, with 18 bases between the two ends. The CDR3 has 16 amino acids. Germline assignment: CDR1 KGHSH and CDR2 LQKENI. The CDR3 is CASSESLQARNEKLFF. CDR3 sequence (DNA): TGTGCCAGCTCAGAGTCCTTACAGGCGAGAAATGAAAAACTGTTTTTT.

This chain uses TRBV6-5 with TRBJ1-1, with 9 bases aligning to TRBD1. Germline V CDR1 and CDR2: MNHEY, SVGAGI. There are 14 residues in the CDR3. V was pared by 6 bases and J by 6 bases, with 8 bases of the junction left unmatched. The CDR3 DNA reads TGTGCCAGCAGGAACGTACAGGGGGCCTCTGAAGCTTTCTTT. Translating it yields CASRNVQGASEAFF.

The chain couples TRBV5-5 to TRBJ2-2, with TRBD2 as a possible D gene (7 bases). The CDR3 has 16 residues. The germline V gene encodes CDR1 SGHKS and CDR2 YYEKEE (reference sequence). V lost 0 bases, J lost 8 bases, and 17 bases lay in between. CDR3 amino acids: CASSLALGGAGGELFF. The CDR3 DNA is TGTGCCAGCAGCTTGGCCTTAGGGGGGGCCGGAGGGGAGCTGTTTTTT.

This clone was seen once. The chain carries TRBV3-1 (or the pseudogene TRBV3-2) and TRBJ1-6; 7 positions agree with TRBD1. Losses at the gene ends were 1 base for V and 5 bases for J; bases not matched to a gene: 5. In germline, CDR1 is LGHDT, CDR2 YNNKEL (reference sequence). This CDR3 contains 16 residues. The CDR3 bases are TGTGCCAGCAGCCAAGTTTACCAGGGGGATAATTCACCCCTCCACTTT. This gives the protein CASSQVYQGDNSPLHF.

This chain links TRBV14 with TRBJ1-2; tentative D call: TRBD1 (6 bases). There are 15 residues in the CDR3. Germline V gene lookup returns CDR1 SGHDN and CDR2 FVKESK. Trimming removed 1 base from V and 5 bases from J, with 14 bases in between. The CDR3 spells CASSQVGGGGYGYTF. CDR3 nucleotides: TGTGCCAGCAGCCAAGTCGGTGGGGGCGGATATGGCTACACCTTC.

The gene calls are TRBV7-8 and TRBJ2-5, with D possibly matching TRBD2 (6 bases). V was trimmed by 1 base and J by 2 bases, leaving 11 bases between them. CDR1 SGHVS and CDR2 FQNEAQ come from the germline V gene. The CDR3 extends over 15 amino acids. CDR3 bases: TGTGCCAGCAGCTTAGTACCAGGGAGGCAAGAGACCCAGTACTTC. As protein: CASSLVPGRQETQYF.

The chain is built from TRBV30 and TRBJ1-1; 7 nucleotides agree with TRBD1. The CDR3 length is 13 residues. CDR1 GTSNPN and CDR2 SVGIG come from the germline V gene (reference sequence). J was trimmed by 3 bases and V by 2 bases; bases with no gene match: 3. The CDR3 bases are TGTGCCTGGAGTCTTACAGGGGACACTGAAGCTTTCTTT. The encoded protein is CAWSLTGDTEAFF.

The genes are TRBV7-9 and TRBJ2-7; weak D call: TRBD2 (5 bases). The CDR3 is made up of 16 amino acids. V was shortened by 3 bases and J by 1 base, with 16 bases between the two germline ends. The germline V gene encodes CDR1 SEHNR and CDR2 FQNEAQ (reference sequence). CDR3 DNA sequence: TGTGCCAGCAGCTTCCCCGACTCCACGGGGTCCTACGAGCAGTACTTC. Its translation: CASSFPDSTGSYEQYF.

This rearrangement joins TRBV10-3 to TRBJ1-5; a possible D gene is TRBD1 (6 bases). The CDR3 consists of 14 residues. Trimming took 10 bases from V and 2 from J, leaving 15 bases between them. The germline gives CDR1 ENHRY, CDR2 SYGVKD. CDR3 nucleotides: TGTGCCAGTACGACAGGAGGAGGCAATCAGCCCCAGCATTTT. Residues: CASTTGGGNQPQHF.

The V gene is TRBV3-1 (or the pseudogene TRBV3-2), the J gene TRBJ2-1; a possible D gene is TRBD2 (5 bases). V was trimmed by 1 base and J by 4 bases, leaving 11 bases between them. There are 15 residues in the CDR3. CDR1 and CDR2 from the germline V gene are LGHDT and YNNKEL (reference sequence). The CDR3 reads CASSQGTIAYNEQFF. The CDR3 coding sequence is TGTGCCAGCAGCCAAGGGACCATAGCGTACAATGAGCAGTTCTTC.

The chain carries TRBV11-3 and TRBJ2-2; a weak D match, TRBD1 (5 bases). The CDR3 runs to 14 residues. Germline CDR1 reads SGHNT; CDR2 reads YENEEA. With 1 base removed from V and 6 bases from J, the gap between germline ends came to 9 bases. The CDR3: CASSLGRAAGELFF. The CDR3, as DNA: TGTGCCAGCAGCTTAGGCAGGGCCGCCGGGGAGCTGTTTTTT.

The CDR3 loop reads CASSPQRDTEAFF. In DNA, the CDR3 is TGTGCCAGCAGCCCACAGAGAGACACTGAAGCTTTCTTT. This chain joins TRBV7-2 and TRBJ1-1; unclear D gene. The CDR3 consists of 13 residues. Trimming pared 5 bases from V and 3 bases from J, leaving 10 bases between. In germline, CDR1 is SGHTA, CDR2 FQGNSA. Full variable domain (remainder filled in from reference TRBV7-2 and TRBJ1-1): GAGVSQSPSNKVTEKGKDVELRCDPISGHTALYWYRQSLGQGLEFLIYFQGNSAPDKSGLPSDRFSAERTGGSVSTLTIQRTQQEDSAVYLCASSPQRDTEAFFGQGTRLTVV.

This rearrangement joins TRBV5-4 to TRBJ1-1, with TRBD1 identical over 7 bases. The CDR3 consists of 15 residues. From germline, CDR1 is SGHNT and CDR2 YYREEE (reference sequence). V lost 4 bases, J lost 0 bases, and 6 bases stayed unmatched. CDR3 DNA sequence: TGTGCCAGCAGCCAGGGACAGCTCATGAACACTGAAGCTTTCTTT. Its protein is CASSQGQLMNTEAFF.

The V gene is TRBV6-5, the J gene TRBJ1-6; 7 nucleotides agree with TRBD1. Germline-derived CDR1 and CDR2 are MNHEY and SVGAGI. Losses at the gene ends were 8 bases for V and 7 bases for J; bases not matched to a gene: 8. The CDR3 length is 14 residues. CDR3 in amino acids: CASHRGPANSPLHF. The DNA for the CDR3 is TGTGCCAGCCACAGGGGCCCCGCCAATTCACCCCTCCACTTT.

Points on this clone: Other nucleotide sequences in the sample specify the same CDR3. The chain links TRBV7-2 to TRBJ2-7; the match to TRBD1 covers 11 bases. J was trimmed by 3 bases and V by 1 base; bases with no gene match: 2. There are 15 residues in the CDR3. The V gene's germline CDR1 is SGHTA and CDR2 FQGNSA. The CDR3, as DNA: TGTGCCAGCAGCTTAGGAGGGACAGGGGGCTACGAGCAGTACTTC. It codes for CASSLGGTGGYEQYF. Full variable domain (remainder filled in from reference TRBV7-2 and TRBJ2-7): GAGVSQSPSNKVTEKGKDVELRCDPISGHTALYWYRQSLGQGLEFLIYFQGNSAPDKSGLPSDRFSAERTGGSVSTLTIQRTQQEDSAVYLCASSLGGTGGYEQYFGPGTRLTVT.

The V gene is TRBV24-1, the J gene TRBJ2-3; 9 bases map to TRBD2. V lost 6 bases and J lost 6; bases outside the gene matches: 15. The CDR3 runs to 17 residues. Germline V gives CDR1 KGHDR, CDR2 SFDVKD. The CDR3 nucleotides are TGTGCCACCAGTCCACCCTCGGGCGGGGGGGCGAAGGATACGCAGTATTTT. Its protein product is CATSPPSGGGAKDTQYF.

As DNA, the CDR3 is TGTGCCAGCAGCCCAGGACTAGCGGGTTACGAGCAGTACTTC. This encodes CASSPGLAGYEQYF. The chain links TRBV3-1 (or the pseudogene TRBV3-2) to TRBJ2-7, with 11 bases aligning to TRBD2. V lost 4 bases, J lost 4 bases, and 3 bases stayed unmatched. There are 14 residues in the CDR3. CDR1 LGHDT and CDR2 YNNKEL come from the germline V gene (reference sequence).

V is TRBV18 and J is TRBJ1-5; 7 bases map to TRBD1. V trimming: 4 bases; J trimming: 6 bases; junction bases outside the gene matches: 12. Per the germline V gene, CDR1 is KGHSH and CDR2 is LQKENI. The CDR3 is made up of 16 amino acids. The CDR3 nucleotides are TGTGCCAGCTCACGAACAGGGGACGAATTCGGTCAGCCCCAGCATTTT. Protein product: CASSRTGDEFGQPQHF.

The rearrangement joins TRBV13 to TRBJ1-3, with D uncertain. Germline CDR1 PRHDT, CDR2 FYEKMQ (reference sequence). This CDR3 contains 15 residues. With 0 bases removed from V and 11 bases from J, the gap between germline ends came to 17 bases. CDR3 sequence (DNA): TGTGCCAGCAGCTTAGGGCCCGTTGAGGAATACCCCATATATTTT. Residues: CASSLGPVEEYPIYF.

CDR3 region: CASSPGGGNTIYF. For the CDR3, the DNA is TGTGCCAGCAGTCCAGGAGGTGGAAACACCATATATTTT. V gene TRBV28 combines with J gene TRBJ1-3; D is undetermined. The CDR3 sequence is 13 residues long. Germline V CDR1 and CDR2: MDHEN, SYDVKM. The V and J ends lost 5 bases and 3 bases respectively, with 8 bases between them.

The V gene is TRBV10-3, the J gene TRBJ1-1; TRBD1 matches 12 bases. Germline CDR1 ENHRY, CDR2 SYGVKD. The ends lost 4 bases at V and 0 bases at J; junction bases unmatched: 12. The CDR3 is 19 amino acids. The CDR3 nucleotides read TGTGCCATCAGTGCGGGACAGGGGGCCCGACCCGACATGAACACTGAAGCTTTCTTT. Translating it yields CAISAGQGARPDMNTEAFF.

The rearrangement joins TRBV7-2 to TRBJ2-1; D may be TRBD2 (5 bases). The length of the CDR3 is 13 residues. V lost 3 bases and J 11 bases, leaving 14 bases between the germline ends. Germline V gene sequence: CDR1 SGHTA, CDR2 FQGNSA. The CDR3 reads CASSLGARVQQFF. CDR3 coding DNA: TGTGCCAGCAGCTTGGGAGCGAGGGTTCAGCAGTTCTTC.

This clone was counted once. The chain carries TRBV5-4 and TRBJ2-1, with 9 bases matching TRBD1. In germline, CDR1 is SGHNT, CDR2 YYREEE (reference sequence). With V trimmed by 3 bases and J by 4 bases, 5 bases remained unmatched. The CDR3 is 15 residues long. The CDR3 coding sequence is TGTGCCAGCAGCTCGGGACAGGGACTTTACAATGAGCAGTTCTTC. It specifies CASSSGQGLYNEQFF.

The chain has TRBV6-5 and TRBJ2-7; 7 bases agree with TRBD2. The CDR3 is 14 residues long. In germline, CDR1 is MNHEY, CDR2 SVGAGI. V gave up 8 bases and J gave up 2 bases; unmatched junction bases: 9. The CDR3 sequence is CASRLRGDTYEQYF. In nucleotides, the CDR3 is TGTGCCAGCCGACTCCGGGGGGATACCTACGAGCAGTACTTC.

This chain connects TRBV27 to TRBJ2-7, with 10 bases fitting TRBD1. V was clipped by 5 bases and J by 2 bases; unmatched bases: 6. Germline assignment: CDR1 MNHEY and CDR2 SMNVEV (reference sequence). CDR3 length equals 15 residues. The CDR3 sequence: CASSAGQGGTYEQYF. DNA of the CDR3: TGTGCCAGCAGTGCCGGACAGGGGGGAACCTACGAGCAGTACTTC.

This clone was seen a handful of times. The chain couples TRBV27 to TRBJ1-2, with TRBD1 identical over 8 bases. The length of the CDR3 is 13 residues. V gave up 2 bases and J gave up 7 bases; unmatched junction bases: 3. Germline CDR1 is MNHEY and CDR2 is SMNVEV (reference sequence). The CDR3 coding sequence is TGTGCCAGCAGTTTACAACAGGGGGGTGGCTACACCTTC. It is translated as CASSLQQGGGYTF.

V gene TRBV5-1 combines with J gene TRBJ1-1; 8 bases agree with TRBD1. The V segment lost 3 bases and the J segment 2 bases; nucleotides outside the gene matches: 3. CDR1 and CDR2 from the germline V gene are SGHRS and YFSETQ. The CDR3 covers 14 residues. The CDR3 reads CASSSGQGNTEAFF. DNA for the CDR3: TGCGCCAGCAGCTCAGGACAGGGCAACACTGAAGCTTTCTTT.

The chain has TRBV5-1 and TRBJ2-3, with 10 bases lining up with TRBD2. Germline V gene sequence: CDR1 SGHRS, CDR2 YFSETQ. The CDR3 consists of 15 residues. Trimming cost V 4 bases and J 3 bases; bases outside gene matches: 5. DNA of the CDR3: TGCGCCAGCAGCCTAGCGGGGGTAGTAACAGATACGCAGTATTTT. The encoded protein is CASSLAGVVTDTQYF.